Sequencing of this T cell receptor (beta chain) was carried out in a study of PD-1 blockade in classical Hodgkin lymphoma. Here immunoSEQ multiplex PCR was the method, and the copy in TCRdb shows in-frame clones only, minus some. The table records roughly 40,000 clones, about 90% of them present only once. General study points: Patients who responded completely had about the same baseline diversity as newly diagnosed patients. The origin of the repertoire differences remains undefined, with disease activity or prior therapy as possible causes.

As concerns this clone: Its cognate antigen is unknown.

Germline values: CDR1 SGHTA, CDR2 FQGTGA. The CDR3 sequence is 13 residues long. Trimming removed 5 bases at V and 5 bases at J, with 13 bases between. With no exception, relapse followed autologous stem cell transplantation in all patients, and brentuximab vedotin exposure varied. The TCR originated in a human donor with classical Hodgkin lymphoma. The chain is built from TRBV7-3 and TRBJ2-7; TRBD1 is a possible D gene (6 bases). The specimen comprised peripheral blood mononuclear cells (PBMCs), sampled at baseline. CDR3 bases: TGTGCCAGCAGCAGGACAGCTGGGGACGAGCAGTACTTC. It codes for CASSRTAGDEQYF.